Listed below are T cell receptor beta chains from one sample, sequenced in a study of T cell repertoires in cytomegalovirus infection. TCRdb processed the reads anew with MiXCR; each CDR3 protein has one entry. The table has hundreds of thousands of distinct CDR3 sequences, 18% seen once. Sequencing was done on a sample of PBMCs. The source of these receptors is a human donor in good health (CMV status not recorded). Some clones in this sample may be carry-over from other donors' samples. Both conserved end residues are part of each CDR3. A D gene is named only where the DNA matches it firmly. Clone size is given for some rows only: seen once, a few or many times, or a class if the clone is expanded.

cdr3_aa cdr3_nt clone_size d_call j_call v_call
CASSFSGREETQYF TGTGCCAGCAGCTTTTCCGGGAGGGAGGAGACCCAGTACTTC NA TRBD2 TRBJ2-5 TRBV7-6
CASSSTTTDTQYF TGTGCCAGCAGTTCGACCACCACAGATACGCAGTATTTT NA NA TRBJ2-3 TRBV6-2/TRBV6-3
CASSLSMAEAFF TGTGCCAGCAGCCTGTCAATGGCTGAAGCTTTCTTT few NA TRBJ1-1 TRBV7-2
CASSPGQGSRQETQYF TGTGCCAGCAGCCCCGGACAGGGGAGCCGTCAAGAGACCCAGTACTTC many TRBD1 TRBJ2-5 TRBV7-8
CSARVGQPDSPLHF TGCAGTGCTAGAGTCGGACAGCCCGATTCACCCCTCCACTTT NA NA TRBJ1-6 TRBV20-1
CASTNGGTIYQPQHF TGTGCCAGCACCAATGGTGGGACCATCTATCAGCCCCAGCATTTT NA NA TRBJ1-5 TRBV12-3/TRBV12-4
CASSALAVNEQFF TGTGCCAGCAGTGCACTAGCGGTCAATGAGCAGTTCTTC few TRBD2 TRBJ2-1 TRBV12-3/TRBV12-4
CARRTGRNEKLFF TGTGCCCGCCGGACAGGGCGAAATGAAAAACTGTTTTTT few TRBD1 TRBJ1-4 TRBV30
CASSVGAGGPVTQYF TGTGCCAGCAGCGTCGGAGCGGGAGGGCCGGTGACCCAGTACTTC NA TRBD2 TRBJ2-5 TRBV5-5
CASSYGQKEKLFF TGTGCCAGCAGTTACGGACAGAAAGAAAAACTGTTTTTT NA NA TRBJ1-4 TRBV6-1
CASSSTTAIMNTEAFF TGTGCCAGCAGCTCGACGACAGCAATCATGAACACTGAAGCTTTCTTT many NA TRBJ1-1 TRBV7-9